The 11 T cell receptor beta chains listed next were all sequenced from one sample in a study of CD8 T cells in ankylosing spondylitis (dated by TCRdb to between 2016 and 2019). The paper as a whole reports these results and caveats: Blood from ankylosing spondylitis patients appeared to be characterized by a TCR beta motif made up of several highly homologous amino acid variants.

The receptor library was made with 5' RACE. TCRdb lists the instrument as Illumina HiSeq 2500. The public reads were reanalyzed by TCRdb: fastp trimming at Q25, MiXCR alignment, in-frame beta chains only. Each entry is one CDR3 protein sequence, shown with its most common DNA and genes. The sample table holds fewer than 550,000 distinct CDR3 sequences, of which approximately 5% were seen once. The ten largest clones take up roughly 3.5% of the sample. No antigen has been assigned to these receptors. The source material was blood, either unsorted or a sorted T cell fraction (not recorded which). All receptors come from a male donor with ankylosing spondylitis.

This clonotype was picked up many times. The CDR3 bases are TGCAGCCGGGACAGGGGCTACGAGCAGTACTTC. Its translation: CSRDRGYEQYF. This rearrangement joins TRBV20-1 to TRBJ2-7; 10 bases agree with TRBD1. From germline, CDR1 is DFQATT and CDR2 SNEGSKA (reference sequence). The CDR3 totals 11 residues.

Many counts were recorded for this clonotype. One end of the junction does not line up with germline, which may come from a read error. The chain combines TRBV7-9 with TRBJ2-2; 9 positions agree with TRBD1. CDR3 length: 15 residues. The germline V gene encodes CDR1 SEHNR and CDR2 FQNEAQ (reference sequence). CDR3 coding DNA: TGTGCCAGCAACTTAAGGGACAGGGTATCCGGGGAGCTGTTTTTT. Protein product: CASNLRDRVSGELFF.

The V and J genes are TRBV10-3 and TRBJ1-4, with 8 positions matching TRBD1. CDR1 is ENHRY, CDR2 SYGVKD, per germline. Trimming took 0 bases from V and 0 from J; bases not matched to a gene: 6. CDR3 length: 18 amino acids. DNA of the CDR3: TGTGCCATCAGTGAGTCCGGGACAGGCCTAACAACTAATGAAAAACTGTTTTTT. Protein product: CAISESGTGLTTNEKLFF.

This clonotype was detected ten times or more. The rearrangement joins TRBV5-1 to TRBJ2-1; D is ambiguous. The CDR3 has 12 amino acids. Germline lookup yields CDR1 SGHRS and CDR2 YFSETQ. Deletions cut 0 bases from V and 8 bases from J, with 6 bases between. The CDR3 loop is CASSLDRDEQFF. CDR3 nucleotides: TGCGCCAGCAGCTTGGACCGAGATGAGCAGTTCTTC.

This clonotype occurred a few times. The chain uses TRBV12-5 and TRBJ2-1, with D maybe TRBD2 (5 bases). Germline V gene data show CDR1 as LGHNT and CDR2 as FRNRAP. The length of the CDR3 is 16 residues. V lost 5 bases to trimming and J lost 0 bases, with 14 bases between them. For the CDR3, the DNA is TGTGCTAGTGGTCCTGCGAGGGCAAGCTCCTACAATGAGCAGTTCTTC. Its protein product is CASGPARASSYNEQFF. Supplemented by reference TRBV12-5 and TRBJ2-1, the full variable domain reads DARVTQTPRHKVTEMGQEVTMRCQPILGHNTVFWYRQTMMQGLELLAYFRNRAPLDDSGMPKDRFSAEMPDATLATLKIQPSEPRDSAVYFCASGPARASSYNEQFFGPGTRLTVL.

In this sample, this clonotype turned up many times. The CDR3 DNA sequence: TGTGCCAGCAGTTCATCTTCGAGTCGGGGCTACACCTTC. It translates to CASSSSSSRGYTF. The chain combines TRBV12-3 or TRBV12-4 with TRBJ1-2; no clear D. The germline V and J ends were trimmed by 4 bases and 8 bases, with 14 bases remaining between them. The CDR3 is 13 amino acids.

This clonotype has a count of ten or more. The CDR3 DNA sequence: TGCAGTGCCCCTGGGGGCGCGTTCTATGGCTACACCTTC. As protein: CSAPGGAFYGYTF. V and J are TRBV20-1 and TRBJ1-2; tentative D call: TRBD1 (6 bases). The CDR3 is 13 residues long. The ends were cut back, 6 bases at V and 4 bases at J, with 15 bases in the middle. Germline V lookup: CDR1 DFQATT, CDR2 SNEGSKA (reference sequence).

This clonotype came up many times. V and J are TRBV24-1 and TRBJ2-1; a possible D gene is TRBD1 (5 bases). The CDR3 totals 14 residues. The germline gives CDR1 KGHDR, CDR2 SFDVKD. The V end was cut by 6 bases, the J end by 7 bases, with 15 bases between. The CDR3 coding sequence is TGTGCCACCAGTCCCCAGGGTAGCTGGAATGAGCAGTTCTTC. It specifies CATSPQGSWNEQFF.

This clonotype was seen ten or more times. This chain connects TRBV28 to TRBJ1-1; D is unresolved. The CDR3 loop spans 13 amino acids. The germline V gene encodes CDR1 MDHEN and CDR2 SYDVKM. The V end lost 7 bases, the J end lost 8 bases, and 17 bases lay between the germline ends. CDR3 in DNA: TGTGCCAGCAATGGGCAACCCCGCTCGGAAGCTTTCTTT. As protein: CASNGQPRSEAFF. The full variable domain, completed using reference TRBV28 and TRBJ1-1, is DVKVTQSSRYLVKRTGEKVFLECVQDMDHENMFWYRQDPGLGLRLIYFSYDVKMKEKGDIPEGYSVSREKKERFSLILESASTNQTSMYLCASNGQPRSEAFFGQGTRLTVV.

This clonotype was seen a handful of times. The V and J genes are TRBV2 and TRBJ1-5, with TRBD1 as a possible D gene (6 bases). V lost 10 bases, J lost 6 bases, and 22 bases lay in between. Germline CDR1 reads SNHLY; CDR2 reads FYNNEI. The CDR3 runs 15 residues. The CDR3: CATEGAGARGQPQHF. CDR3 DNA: TGTGCCACTGAAGGGGCGGGGGCGCGGGGTCAGCCCCAGCATTTT.

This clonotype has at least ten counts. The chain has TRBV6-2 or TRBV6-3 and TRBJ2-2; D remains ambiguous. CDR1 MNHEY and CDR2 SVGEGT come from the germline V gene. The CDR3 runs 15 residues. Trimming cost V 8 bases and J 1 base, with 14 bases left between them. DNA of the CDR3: TGTGCCAGCGAGGTAGGGATGAGGAACACCGGGGAGCTGTTTTTT. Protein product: CASEVGMRNTGELFF.